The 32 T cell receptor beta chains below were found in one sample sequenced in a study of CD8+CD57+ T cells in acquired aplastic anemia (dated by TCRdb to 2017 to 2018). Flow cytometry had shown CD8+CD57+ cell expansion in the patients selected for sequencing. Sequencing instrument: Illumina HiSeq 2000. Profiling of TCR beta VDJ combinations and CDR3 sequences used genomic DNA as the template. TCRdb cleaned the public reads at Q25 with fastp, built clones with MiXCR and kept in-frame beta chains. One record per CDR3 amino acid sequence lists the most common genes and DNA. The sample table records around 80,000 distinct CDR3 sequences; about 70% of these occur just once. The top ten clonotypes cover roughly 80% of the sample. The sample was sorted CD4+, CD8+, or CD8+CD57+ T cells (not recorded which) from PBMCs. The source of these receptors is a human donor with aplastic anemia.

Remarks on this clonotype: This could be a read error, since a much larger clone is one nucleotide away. CDR3 loop: CSAGDSLARNIQYF. CDR3 in DNA: TGCAGCGCGGGGGACTCTTTAGCCAGAAACATTCAGTACTTC. The genes are TRBV29-1 and TRBJ2-4, with a weak D call TRBD2 (6 bases). In germline, CDR1 is SQVTM, CDR2 ANQGSEA. This CDR3 region has 14 residues.

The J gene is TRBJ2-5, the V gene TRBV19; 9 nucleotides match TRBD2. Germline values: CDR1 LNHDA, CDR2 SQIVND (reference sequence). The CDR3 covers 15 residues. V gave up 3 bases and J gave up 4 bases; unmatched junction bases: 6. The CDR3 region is CASSIVAGVRETQYF. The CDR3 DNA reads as TGTGCCAGTAGTATCGTAGCGGGAGTTCGAGAGACCCAGTACTTC. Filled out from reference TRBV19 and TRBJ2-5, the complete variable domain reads DGGITQSPKYLFRKEGQNVTLSCEQNLNHDAMYWYRQDPGQGLRLIYYSQIVNDFQKGDIAEGYSVSREKKESFPLTVTSAQKNPTAFYLCASSIVAGVRETQYFGPGTRLLVL.

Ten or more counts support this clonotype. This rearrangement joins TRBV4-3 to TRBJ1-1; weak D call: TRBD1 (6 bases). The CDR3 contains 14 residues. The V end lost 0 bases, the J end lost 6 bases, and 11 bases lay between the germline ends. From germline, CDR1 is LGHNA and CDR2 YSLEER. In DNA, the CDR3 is TGCGCCAGCAGCCAAGATGGGGCAGGGGCTGAAGCTTTCTTT. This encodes CASSQDGAGAEAFF.

This CDR3 reads CSAATGIGSGNTIYF. Here the CDR3 DNA reads TGCAGTGCTGCCACAGGGATAGGATCTGGAAACACCATATATTTT. The V gene is TRBV20-1, the J gene TRBJ1-3; D possibly corresponds to TRBD1 (6 bases). Germline CDR1 is DFQATT and CDR2 is SNEGSKA (reference sequence). This CDR3 comprises 15 residues. Trimming pared 5 bases from V and 1 base from J, leaving 15 bases between.

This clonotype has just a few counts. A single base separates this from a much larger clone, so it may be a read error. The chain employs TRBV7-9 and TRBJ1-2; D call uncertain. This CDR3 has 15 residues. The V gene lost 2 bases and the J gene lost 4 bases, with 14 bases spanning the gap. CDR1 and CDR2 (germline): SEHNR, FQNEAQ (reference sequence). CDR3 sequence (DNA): TGTGCCAGCAGCTTAATCGGGCCAGAGATCTATGGCTACACCTTC. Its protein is CASSLIGPEIYGYTF.

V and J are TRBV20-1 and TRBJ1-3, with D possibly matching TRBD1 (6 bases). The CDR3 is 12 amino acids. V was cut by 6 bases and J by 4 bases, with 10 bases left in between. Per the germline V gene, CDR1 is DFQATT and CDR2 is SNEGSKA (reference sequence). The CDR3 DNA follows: TGCAGTGCACAGGGTGACGGAAACACCATATATTTT. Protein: CSAQGDGNTIYF.

CDR3 in DNA: TGTGCCACCAGTGACTCCAGGGAATACTCTGGAAACACCATATATTTT. Translated: CATSDSREYSGNTIYF. The chain employs TRBV24-1 and TRBJ1-3, with D maybe TRBD1 (5 bases). The CDR3 is 16 residues long. V lost 4 bases and J lost 0, with 12 bases in between. From germline, CDR1 is KGHDR and CDR2 SFDVKD.

The CDR3 region is CATFARATKVSYEQYF. The CDR3 coding sequence is TGTGCCACCTTCGCTCGGGCGACTAAGGTATCCTACGAGCAGTACTTC. This sequence joins TRBV24-1 and TRBJ2-7, with a tentative D call TRBD2 (5 bases). The CDR3 sequence is 16 residues long. V was clipped by 9 bases and J by 1 base, with 21 bases between them. Germline V gene data show CDR1 as KGHDR and CDR2 as SFDVKD.

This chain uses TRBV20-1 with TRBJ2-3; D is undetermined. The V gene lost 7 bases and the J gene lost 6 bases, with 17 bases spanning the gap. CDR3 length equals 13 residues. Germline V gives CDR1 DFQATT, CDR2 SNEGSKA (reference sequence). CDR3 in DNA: TGCAGTGGCCGTCCCGGAAGTTTGGATACGCAGTATTTT. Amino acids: CSGRPGSLDTQYF.

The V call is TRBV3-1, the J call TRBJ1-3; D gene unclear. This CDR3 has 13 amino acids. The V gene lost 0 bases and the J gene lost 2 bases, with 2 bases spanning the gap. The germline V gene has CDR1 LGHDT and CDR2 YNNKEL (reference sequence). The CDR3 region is CASSQDAGNTIYF. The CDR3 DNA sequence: TGTGCCAGCAGCCAAGACGCTGGAAACACCATATATTTT.

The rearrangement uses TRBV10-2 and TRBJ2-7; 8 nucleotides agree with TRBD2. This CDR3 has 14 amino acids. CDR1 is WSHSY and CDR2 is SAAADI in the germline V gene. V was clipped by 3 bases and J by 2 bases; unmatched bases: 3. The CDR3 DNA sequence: TGCGCCAGCAGTGAAGCCGGGGGGGCCTACGAGCAGTACTTC. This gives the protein CASSEAGGAYEQYF.

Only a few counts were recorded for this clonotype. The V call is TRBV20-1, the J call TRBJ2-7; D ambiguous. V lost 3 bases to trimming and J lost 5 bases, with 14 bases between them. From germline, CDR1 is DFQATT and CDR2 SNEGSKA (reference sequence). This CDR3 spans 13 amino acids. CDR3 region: CSARPVAGNEQYF. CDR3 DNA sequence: TGCAGTGCTAGGCCAGTAGCTGGGAACGAGCAGTACTTC.

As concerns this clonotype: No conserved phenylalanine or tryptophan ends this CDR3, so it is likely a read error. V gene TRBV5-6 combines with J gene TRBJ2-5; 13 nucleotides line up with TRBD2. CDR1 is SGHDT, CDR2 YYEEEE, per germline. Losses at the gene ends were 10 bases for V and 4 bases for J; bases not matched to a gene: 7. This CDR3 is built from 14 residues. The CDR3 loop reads CAWTRLAGGETQYL. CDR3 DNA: TGTGCCTGGACGCGACTAGCGGGAGGAGAGACCCAGTACCTC.

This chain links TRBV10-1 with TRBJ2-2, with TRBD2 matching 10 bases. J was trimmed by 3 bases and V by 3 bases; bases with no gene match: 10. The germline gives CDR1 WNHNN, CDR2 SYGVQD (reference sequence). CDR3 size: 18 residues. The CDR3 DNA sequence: TGCGCCAGCAGTGAATGCAAGCGGGAGGGTTGGCACACCGGGGAGCTGTTTTTT. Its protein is CASSECKREGWHTGELFF.

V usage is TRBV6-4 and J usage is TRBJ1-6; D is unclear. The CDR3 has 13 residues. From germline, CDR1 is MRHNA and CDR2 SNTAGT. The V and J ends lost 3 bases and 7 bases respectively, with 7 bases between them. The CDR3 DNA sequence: TGTGCCAGCAGTGAAAAGGAGAATTCACCCCTCCACTTT. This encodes CASSEKENSPLHF.

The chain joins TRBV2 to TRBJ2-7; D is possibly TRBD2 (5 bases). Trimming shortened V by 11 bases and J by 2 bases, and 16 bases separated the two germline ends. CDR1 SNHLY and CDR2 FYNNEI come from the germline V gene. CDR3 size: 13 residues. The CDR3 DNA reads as TGTGCCTGGGGTGAACTAGAACCCTACGAGCAGTACGTC. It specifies CAWGELEPYEQYV.

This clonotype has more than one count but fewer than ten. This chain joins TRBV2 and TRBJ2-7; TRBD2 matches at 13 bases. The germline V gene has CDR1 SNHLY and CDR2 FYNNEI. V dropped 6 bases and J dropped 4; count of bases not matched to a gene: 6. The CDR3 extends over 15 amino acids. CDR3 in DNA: TGTGCCAGCAGCTTGGGACTAGCGGGAACTTACGAGCAGTACTTC. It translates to CASSLGLAGTYEQYF.

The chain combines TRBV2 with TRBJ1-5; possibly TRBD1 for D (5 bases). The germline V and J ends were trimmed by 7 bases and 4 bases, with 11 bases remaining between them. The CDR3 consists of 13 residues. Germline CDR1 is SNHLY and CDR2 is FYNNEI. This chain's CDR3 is CASNQGRNQPQHF. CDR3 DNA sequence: TGTGCCAGCAACCAGGGTCGGAATCAGCCCCAGCATTTT.

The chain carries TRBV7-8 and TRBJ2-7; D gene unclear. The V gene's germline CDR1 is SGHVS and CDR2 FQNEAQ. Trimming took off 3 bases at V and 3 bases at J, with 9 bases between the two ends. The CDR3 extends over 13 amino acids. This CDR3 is CASSLGTFYEQYF. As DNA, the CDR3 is TGTGCCAGCAGCTTGGGCACGTTCTACGAGCAGTACTTC.

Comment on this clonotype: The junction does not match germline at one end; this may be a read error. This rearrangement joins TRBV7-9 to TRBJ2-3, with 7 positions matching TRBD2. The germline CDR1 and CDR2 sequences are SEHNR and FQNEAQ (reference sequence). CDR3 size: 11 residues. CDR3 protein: CASSNRDYPCF. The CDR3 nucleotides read TGTGCCAGCAGCAATCGGGACTACCCATGTTTT.

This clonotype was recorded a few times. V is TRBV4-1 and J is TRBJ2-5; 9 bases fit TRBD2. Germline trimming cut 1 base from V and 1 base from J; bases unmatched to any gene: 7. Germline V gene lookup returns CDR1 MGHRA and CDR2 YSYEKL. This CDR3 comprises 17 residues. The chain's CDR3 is CASSQVLGLARQETQYF. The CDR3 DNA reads TGCGCCAGCAGCCAAGTCTTGGGACTAGCCCGCCAAGAGACCCAGTACTTC.

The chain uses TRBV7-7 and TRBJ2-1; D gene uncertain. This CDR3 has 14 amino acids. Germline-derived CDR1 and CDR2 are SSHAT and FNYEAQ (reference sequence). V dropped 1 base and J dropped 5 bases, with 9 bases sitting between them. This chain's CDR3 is CASSLDWGNNEQFF. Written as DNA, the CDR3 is TGTGCCAGCAGCTTAGACTGGGGAAACAATGAGCAGTTCTTC.

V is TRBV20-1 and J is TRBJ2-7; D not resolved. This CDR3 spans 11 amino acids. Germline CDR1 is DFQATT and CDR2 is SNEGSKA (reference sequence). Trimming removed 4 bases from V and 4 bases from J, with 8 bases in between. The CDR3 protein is CSAIRVYEQYF. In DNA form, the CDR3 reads TGCAGTGCTATCCGCGTATACGAGCAGTACTTC.

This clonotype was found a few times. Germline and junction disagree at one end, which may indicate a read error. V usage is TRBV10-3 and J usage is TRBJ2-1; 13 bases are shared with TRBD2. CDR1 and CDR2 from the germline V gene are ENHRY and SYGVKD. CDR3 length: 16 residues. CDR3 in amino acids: CAISESGLAGESEQFF. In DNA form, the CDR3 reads TGTGCTATCAGTGAGTCCGGACTAGCGGGAGAATCTGAGCAGTTCTTC.

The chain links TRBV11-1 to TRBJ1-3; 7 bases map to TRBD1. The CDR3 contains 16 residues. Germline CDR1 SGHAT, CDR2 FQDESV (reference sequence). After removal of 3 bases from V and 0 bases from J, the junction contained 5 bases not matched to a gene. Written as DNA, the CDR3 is TGTGCCAGCAGCTTGTGGACAGGAGACTCTGGAAACACCATATATTTT. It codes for CASSLWTGDSGNTIYF. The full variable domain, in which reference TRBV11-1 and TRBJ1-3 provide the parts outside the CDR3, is EAEVAQSPRYKITEKSQAVAFWCDPISGHATLYWYRQILGQGPELLVQFQDESVVDDSQLPKDRFSAERLKGVDSTLKIQPAELGDSAMYLCASSLWTGDSGNTIYFGEGSWLTVV.

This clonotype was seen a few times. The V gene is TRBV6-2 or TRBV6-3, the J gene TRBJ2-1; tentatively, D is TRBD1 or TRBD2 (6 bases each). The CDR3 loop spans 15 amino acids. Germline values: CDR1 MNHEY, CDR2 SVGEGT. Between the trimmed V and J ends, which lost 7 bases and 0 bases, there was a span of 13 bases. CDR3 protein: CASTPRGASYNEQFF. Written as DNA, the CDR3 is TGTGCCAGCACGCCTAGGGGGGCCTCCTACAATGAGCAGTTCTTC.

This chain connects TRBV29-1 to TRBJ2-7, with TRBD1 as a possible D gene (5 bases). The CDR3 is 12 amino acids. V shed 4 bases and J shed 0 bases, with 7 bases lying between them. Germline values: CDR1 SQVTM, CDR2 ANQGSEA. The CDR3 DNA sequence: TGCAGCGTTGGGACAAACTCCTACGAGCAGTACTTC. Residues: CSVGTNSYEQYF.

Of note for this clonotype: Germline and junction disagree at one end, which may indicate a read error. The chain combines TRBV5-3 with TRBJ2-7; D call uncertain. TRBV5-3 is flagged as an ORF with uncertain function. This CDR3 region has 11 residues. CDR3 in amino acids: CASSSAFEQYF. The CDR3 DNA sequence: TGTGCCAGCAGCTCCGCTTTCGAGCAGTACTTC.

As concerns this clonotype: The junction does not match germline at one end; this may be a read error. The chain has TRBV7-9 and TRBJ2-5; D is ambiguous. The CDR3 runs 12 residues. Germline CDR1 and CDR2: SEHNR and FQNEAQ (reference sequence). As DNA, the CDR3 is TGTGCTAGCAGCGTAGACGGAGAGACCCAGTACTTC. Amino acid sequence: CASSVDGETQYF.

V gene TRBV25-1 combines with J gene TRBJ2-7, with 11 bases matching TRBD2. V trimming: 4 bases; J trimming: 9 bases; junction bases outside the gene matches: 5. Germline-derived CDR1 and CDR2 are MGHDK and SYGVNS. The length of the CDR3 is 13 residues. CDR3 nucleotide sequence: TGTGCCAGCAGTGTCGCTAGCGGGAGGTCGCAGTACTTC. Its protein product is CASSVASGRSQYF.

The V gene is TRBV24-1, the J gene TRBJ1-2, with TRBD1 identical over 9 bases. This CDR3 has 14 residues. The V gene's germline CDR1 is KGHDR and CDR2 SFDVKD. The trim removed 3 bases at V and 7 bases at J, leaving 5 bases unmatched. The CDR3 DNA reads TGTGCCACCAGTGATAGGGACAGGGCACTTGGCTACACCTTC. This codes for CATSDRDRALGYTF.

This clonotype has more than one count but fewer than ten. CDR3 protein: CSAREVSRDVLTF. The CDR3 region has the DNA TGCAGTGCTAGAGAGGTCAGTCGTGACGTCCTGACTTTC. This chain links TRBV20-1 with TRBJ2-6; D unclear. The CDR3 sequence is 13 residues long. Germline V CDR1 and CDR2: DFQATT, SNEGSKA (reference sequence). Trimming shortened V by 0 bases and J by 11 bases, and 11 bases separated the two germline ends.